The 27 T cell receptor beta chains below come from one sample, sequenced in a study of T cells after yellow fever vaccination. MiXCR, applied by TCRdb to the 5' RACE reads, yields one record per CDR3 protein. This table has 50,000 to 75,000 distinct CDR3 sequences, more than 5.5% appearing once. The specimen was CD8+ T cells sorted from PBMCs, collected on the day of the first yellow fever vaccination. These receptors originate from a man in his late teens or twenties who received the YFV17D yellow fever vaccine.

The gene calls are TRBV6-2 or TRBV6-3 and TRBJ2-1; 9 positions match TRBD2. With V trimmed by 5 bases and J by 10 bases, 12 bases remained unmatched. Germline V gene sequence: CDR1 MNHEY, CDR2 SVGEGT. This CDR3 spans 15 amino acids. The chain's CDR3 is CASSHVGLASREQFF. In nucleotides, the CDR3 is TGTGCCAGCAGTCACGTGGGACTAGCTTCTCGCGAGCAGTTCTTC.

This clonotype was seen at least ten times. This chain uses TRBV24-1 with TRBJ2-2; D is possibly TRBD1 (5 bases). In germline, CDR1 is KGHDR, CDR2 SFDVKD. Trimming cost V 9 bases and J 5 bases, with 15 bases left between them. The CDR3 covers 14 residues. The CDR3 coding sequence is TGTGCCACCGGTCCGGACAAGGCGACCGGGGAGCTGTTTTTT. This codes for CATGPDKATGELFF.

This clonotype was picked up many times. The CDR3 sequence is CASTPERPGPNEQFF. CDR3 nucleotide sequence: TGCGCCAGCACCCCGGAGAGGCCAGGGCCCAATGAGCAGTTCTTC. V is TRBV5-1 and J is TRBJ2-1; perhaps TRBD1 as D (5 bases). With 6 bases removed from V and 6 bases from J, the gap between germline ends came to 19 bases. CDR1 and CDR2 from the germline V gene are SGHRS and YFSETQ. The CDR3 length is 15 residues.

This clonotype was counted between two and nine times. In DNA, the CDR3 is TGCGCCAGCAGCTTGGGGTTAGGGACCTTCTCTGGAAACACCATATATTTT. It yields the protein CASSLGLGTFSGNTIYF. V is TRBV5-1 and J is TRBJ1-3; a possible D gene is TRBD1 (5 bases). The CDR3 totals 17 residues. The V gene lost 0 bases and the J gene lost 0 bases, with 13 bases spanning the gap. The germline CDR1 and CDR2 sequences are SGHRS and YFSETQ.

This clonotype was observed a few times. The CDR3 nucleotides are TGCGCCAGCAGCACCTCCTTAGCGGGGGTAACAGATACGCAGTATTTT. Amino acid sequence: CASSTSLAGVTDTQYF. V usage is TRBV5-1 and J usage is TRBJ2-3; 9 nucleotides match TRBD2. This CDR3 is 16 amino acids long. Germline lookup yields CDR1 SGHRS and CDR2 YFSETQ. V was pared by 4 bases and J by 3 bases, with 9 bases of the junction left unmatched.

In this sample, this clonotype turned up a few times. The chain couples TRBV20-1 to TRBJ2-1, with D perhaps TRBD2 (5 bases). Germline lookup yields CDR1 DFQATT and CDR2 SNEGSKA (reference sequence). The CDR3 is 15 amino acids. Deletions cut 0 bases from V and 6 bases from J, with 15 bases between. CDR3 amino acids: CSARDTTLDFNEQFF. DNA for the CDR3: TGCAGTGCTAGAGATACTACACTAGACTTCAATGAGCAGTTCTTC.

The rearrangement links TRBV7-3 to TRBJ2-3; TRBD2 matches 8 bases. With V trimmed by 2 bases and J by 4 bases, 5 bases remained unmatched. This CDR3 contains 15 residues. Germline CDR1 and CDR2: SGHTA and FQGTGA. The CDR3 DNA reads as TGTGCCAGCAGCTTAGCGGGGGGCGAGGCAGATACGCAGTATTTT. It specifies CASSLAGGEADTQYF.

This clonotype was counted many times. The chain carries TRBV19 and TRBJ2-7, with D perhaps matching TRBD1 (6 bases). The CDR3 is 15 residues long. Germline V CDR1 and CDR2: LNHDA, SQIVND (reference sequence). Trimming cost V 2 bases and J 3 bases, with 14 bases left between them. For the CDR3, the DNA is TGTGCCAGTAGTATATTCGAGGGGGTTAACTACGAGCAGTACTTC. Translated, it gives CASSIFEGVNYEQYF. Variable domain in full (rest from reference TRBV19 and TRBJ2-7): DGGITQSPKYLFRKEGQNVTLSCEQNLNHDAMYWYRQDPGQGLRLIYYSQIVNDFQKGDIAEGYSVSREKKESFPLTVTSAQKNPTAFYLCASSIFEGVNYEQYFGPGTRLTVT.

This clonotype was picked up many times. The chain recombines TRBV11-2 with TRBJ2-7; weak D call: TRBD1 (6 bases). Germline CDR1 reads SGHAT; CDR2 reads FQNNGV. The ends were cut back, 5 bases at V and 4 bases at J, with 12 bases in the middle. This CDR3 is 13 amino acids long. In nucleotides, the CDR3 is TGTGCCAGCAGCCTGACAGGCCCTTACGAGCAGTACTTC. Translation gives CASSLTGPYEQYF.

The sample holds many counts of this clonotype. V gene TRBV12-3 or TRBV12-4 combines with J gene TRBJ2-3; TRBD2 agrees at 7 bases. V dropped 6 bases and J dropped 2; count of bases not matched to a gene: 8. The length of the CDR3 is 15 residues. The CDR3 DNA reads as TGTGCCAGCAGCCCAGGGAGGGAGAACACAGATACGCAGTATTTT. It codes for CASSPGRENTDTQYF.

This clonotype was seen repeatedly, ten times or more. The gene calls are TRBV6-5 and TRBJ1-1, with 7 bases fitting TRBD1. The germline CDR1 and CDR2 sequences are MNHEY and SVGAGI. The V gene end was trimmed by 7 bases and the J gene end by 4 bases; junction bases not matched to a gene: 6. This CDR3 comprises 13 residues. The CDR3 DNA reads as TGTGCCAGCACCCAGACAGGGACCACTGAAGCTTTCTTT. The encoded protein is CASTQTGTTEAFF.

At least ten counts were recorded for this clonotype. The CDR3 coding sequence is TGTGCCAGCAGTTTTCAGGTTGATGGCTACACCTTC. It codes for CASSFQVDGYTF. The chain uses TRBV12-3 or TRBV12-4 and TRBJ1-2; D is ambiguous. V was pared by 3 bases and J by 6 bases, with 8 bases between. CDR3 length: 12 residues.

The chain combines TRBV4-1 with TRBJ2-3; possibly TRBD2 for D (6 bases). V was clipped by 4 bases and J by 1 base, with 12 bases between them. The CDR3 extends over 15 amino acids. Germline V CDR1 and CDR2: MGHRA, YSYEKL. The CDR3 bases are TGCGCCAGCAGCCCAAATTGGGGGGGCACAGATACGCAGTATTTT. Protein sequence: CASSPNWGGTDTQYF.

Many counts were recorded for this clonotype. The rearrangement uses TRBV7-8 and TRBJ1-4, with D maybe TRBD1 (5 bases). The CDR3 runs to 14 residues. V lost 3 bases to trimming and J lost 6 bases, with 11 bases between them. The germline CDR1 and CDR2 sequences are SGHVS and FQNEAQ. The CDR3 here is CASSLTVHHEKLFF. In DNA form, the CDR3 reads TGTGCCAGCAGCTTGACAGTGCACCATGAAAAACTGTTTTTT.

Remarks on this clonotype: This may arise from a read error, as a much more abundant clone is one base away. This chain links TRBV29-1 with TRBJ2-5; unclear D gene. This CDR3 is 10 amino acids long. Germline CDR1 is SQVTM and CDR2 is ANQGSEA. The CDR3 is CSVVVETKYF. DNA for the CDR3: TGCAGCGTTGTTGTTGAGACCAAGTACTTC.

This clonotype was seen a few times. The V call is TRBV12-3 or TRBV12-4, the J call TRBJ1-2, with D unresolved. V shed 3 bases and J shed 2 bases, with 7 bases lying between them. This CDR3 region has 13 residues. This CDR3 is CASSFLGNYGYTF. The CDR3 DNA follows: TGTGCCAGCAGTTTCCTGGGGAACTATGGCTACACCTTC.

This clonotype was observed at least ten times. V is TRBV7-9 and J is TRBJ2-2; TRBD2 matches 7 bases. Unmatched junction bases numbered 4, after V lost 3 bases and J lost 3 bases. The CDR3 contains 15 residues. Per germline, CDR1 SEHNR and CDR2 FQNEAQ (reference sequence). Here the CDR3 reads CASSLELADTGELFF. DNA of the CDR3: TGTGCCAGCAGCTTGGAGCTAGCGGACACCGGGGAGCTGTTTTTT.

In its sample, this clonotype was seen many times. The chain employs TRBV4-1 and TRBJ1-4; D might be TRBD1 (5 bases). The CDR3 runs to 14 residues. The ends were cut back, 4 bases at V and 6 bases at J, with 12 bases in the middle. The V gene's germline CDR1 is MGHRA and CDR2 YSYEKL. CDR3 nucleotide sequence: TGCGCCAGCAGCCCCGGACAAGGGGATGAAAAACTGTTTTTT. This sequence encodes CASSPGQGDEKLFF.

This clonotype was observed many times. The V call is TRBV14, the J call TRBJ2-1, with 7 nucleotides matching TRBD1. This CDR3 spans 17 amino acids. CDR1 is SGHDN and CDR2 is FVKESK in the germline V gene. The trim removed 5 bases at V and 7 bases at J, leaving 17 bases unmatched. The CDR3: CASSWRPTGLVRNEQFF. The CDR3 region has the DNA TGTGCCAGCAGCTGGCGTCCGACAGGGCTCGTGAGAAATGAGCAGTTCTTC.

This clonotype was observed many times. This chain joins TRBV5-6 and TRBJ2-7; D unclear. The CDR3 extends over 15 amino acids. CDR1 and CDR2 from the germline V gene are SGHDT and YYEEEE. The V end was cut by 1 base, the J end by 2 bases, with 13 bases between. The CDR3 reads CASSLYNSAPYEQYF. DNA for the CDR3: TGTGCCAGCAGCTTGTATAACTCCGCTCCCTACGAGCAGTACTTC.

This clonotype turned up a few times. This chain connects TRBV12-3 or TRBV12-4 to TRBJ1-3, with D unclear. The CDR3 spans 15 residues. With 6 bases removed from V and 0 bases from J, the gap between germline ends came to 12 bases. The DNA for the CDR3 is TGTGCCAGCAGGACCTCGTCAGCCTCTGGAAACACCATATATTTT. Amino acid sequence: CASRTSSASGNTIYF.

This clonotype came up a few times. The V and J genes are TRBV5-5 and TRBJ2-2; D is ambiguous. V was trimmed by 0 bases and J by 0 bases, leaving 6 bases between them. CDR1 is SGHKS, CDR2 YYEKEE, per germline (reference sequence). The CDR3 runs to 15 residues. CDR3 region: CASSLEPTNTGELFF. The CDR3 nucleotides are TGTGCCAGCAGCTTGGAACCAACGAACACCGGGGAGCTGTTTTTT.

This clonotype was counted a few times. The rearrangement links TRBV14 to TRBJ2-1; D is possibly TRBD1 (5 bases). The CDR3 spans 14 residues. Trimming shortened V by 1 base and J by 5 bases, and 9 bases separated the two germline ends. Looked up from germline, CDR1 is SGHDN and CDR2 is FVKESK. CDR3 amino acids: CASSQGGPHNEQFF. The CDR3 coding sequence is TGTGCCAGCAGCCAAGGGGGCCCGCACAATGAGCAGTTCTTC.

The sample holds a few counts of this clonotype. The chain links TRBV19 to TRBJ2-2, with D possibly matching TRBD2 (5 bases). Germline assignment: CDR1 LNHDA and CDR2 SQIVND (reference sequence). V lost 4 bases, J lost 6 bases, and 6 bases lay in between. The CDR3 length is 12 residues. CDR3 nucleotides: TGTGCCAGTAGTACCGGGGCCGGGGAGCTGTTTTTT. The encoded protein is CASSTGAGELFF.

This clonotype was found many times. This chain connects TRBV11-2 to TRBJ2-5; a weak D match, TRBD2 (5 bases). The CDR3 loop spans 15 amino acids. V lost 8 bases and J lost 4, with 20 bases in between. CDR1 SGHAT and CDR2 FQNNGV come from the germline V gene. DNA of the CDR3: TGTGCCAGCGGATTAGAGACGGGGAGTCGAGAGACCCAGTACTTC. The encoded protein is CASGLETGSRETQYF.

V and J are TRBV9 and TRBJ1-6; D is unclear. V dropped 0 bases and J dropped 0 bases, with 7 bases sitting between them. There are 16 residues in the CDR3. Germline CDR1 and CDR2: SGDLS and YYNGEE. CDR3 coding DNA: TGTGCCAGCAGCGTAGGGTCGAGCTCCTATAATTCACCCCTCCACTTT. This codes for CASSVGSSSYNSPLHF.

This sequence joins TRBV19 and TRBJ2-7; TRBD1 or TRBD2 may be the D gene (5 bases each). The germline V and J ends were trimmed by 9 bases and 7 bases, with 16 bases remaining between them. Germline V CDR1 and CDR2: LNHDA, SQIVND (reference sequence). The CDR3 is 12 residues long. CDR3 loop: CASVGTPREQYV. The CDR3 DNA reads TGTGCCAGCGTAGGGACCCCGAGGGAGCAGTACGTC.